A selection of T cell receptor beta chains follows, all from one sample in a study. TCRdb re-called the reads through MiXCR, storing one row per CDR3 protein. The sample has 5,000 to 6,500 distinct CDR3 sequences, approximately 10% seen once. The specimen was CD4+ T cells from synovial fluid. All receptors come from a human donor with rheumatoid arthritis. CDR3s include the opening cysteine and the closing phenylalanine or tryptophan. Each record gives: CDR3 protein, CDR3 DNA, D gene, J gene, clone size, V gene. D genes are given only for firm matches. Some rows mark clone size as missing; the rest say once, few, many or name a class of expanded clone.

CDR3aa: CASPSQPGTGELFF
CDR3nt: TGTGCCAGTCCGAGTCAGCCGGGCACCGGGGAGCTGTTTTTT
d_gene: .
j_gene: TRBJ2-2
abundance: .
v_gene: TRBV12-3/TRBV12-4

CDR3aa: CASSQDLQGTYIQYF
CDR3nt: TGTGCCAGCAGCCAAGATCTTCAGGGAACCTACATTCAGTACTTC
d_gene: .
j_gene: TRBJ2-4
abundance: many
v_gene: TRBV3-1

CDR3aa: CASSFSGGALSSGYTF
CDR3nt: TGTGCCAGTTCTTTCTCCGGAGGGGCTTTAAGTTCGGGCTACACCTTC
d_gene: .
j_gene: TRBJ1-2
abundance: many
v_gene: TRBV12-3/TRBV12-4

CDR3aa: CASSQFGASGAGEQFF
CDR3nt: TGTGCCAGCAGCCAATTCGGGGCTAGCGGAGCGGGGGAGCAGTTCTTC
d_gene: TRBD2
j_gene: TRBJ2-1
abundance: many
v_gene: TRBV3-1

CDR3aa: CASSSPRALASYNEQFF
CDR3nt: TGTGCCAGCAGTTCCCCACGGGCGCTGGCCTCCTACAATGAGCAGTTCTTC
d_gene: .
j_gene: TRBJ2-1
abundance: .
v_gene: TRBV27

CDR3aa: CASSAASGSPYEQYF
CDR3nt: TGTGCCAGCAGCGCCGCTAGCGGGAGTCCCTACGAGCAGTACTTC
d_gene: TRBD2
j_gene: TRBJ2-7
abundance: few
v_gene: TRBV7-2

CDR3aa: CASSLGQYQETQYF
CDR3nt: TGCGCCAGCAGCTTGGGGCAGTACCAAGAGACCCAGTACTTC
d_gene: .
j_gene: TRBJ2-5
abundance: many
v_gene: TRBV5-1

CDR3aa: CSATGGGSSTDTQYF
CDR3nt: TGCAGTGCTACGGGCGGAGGGAGCAGCACAGATACGCAGTATTTT
d_gene: .
j_gene: TRBJ2-3
abundance: medium-sized
v_gene: TRBV20-1

CDR3aa: CASSPGTGGKDEQYF
CDR3nt: TGTGCCAGCTCACCTGGGACAGGGGGCAAGGACGAGCAGTACTTC
d_gene: TRBD1
j_gene: TRBJ2-7
abundance: medium-sized
v_gene: TRBV18

CDR3aa: CASSPGPLYEQYF
CDR3nt: TGTGCCAGCTCTCCGGGACCTCTTTACGAGCAGTACTTC
d_gene: .
j_gene: TRBJ2-7
abundance: many
v_gene: TRBV18

CDR3aa: CATSTRTGARRIQYF
CDR3nt: TGTGCCACCAGCACTAGGACAGGCGCCAGGCGCATTCAGTACTTC
d_gene: TRBD1
j_gene: TRBJ2-4
abundance: many
v_gene: TRBV15

CDR3aa: CASSQMDRALNNEQFF
CDR3nt: TGTGCCAGCTCACAGATGGACAGGGCGCTCAACAATGAGCAGTTCTTC
d_gene: TRBD1
j_gene: TRBJ2-1
abundance: many
v_gene: TRBV18

CDR3aa: CASSLGGTVFNYGYTF
CDR3nt: TGTGCCAGCAGCTTAGGAGGGACAGTTTTTAACTATGGCTACACCTTC
d_gene: TRBD1
j_gene: TRBJ1-2
abundance: medium-sized
v_gene: TRBV7-2

CDR3aa: CASTMTGSSYEQYF
CDR3nt: TGTGCCAGCACCATGACAGGGAGCTCCTACGAGCAGTACTTC
d_gene: TRBD1
j_gene: TRBJ2-7
abundance: medium-sized
v_gene: TRBV11-2

CDR3aa: CSVPRQAKTEAFF
CDR3nt: TGCAGTGTCCCAAGACAAGCTAAGACTGAAGCTTTCTTT
d_gene: .
j_gene: TRBJ1-1
abundance: medium-sized
v_gene: TRBV20-1

CDR3aa: CASSLGGSNTETQYF
CDR3nt: TGCGCCAGCAGCTTGGGTGGCAGCAACACGGAGACCCAGTACTTC
d_gene: .
j_gene: TRBJ2-5
abundance: medium-sized
v_gene: TRBV5-1

CDR3aa: CASSQDLASGREQFF
CDR3nt: TGTGCCAGCAGCCAAGATCTTGCTAGCGGGAGGGAGCAGTTCTTC
d_gene: TRBD2
j_gene: TRBJ2-1
abundance: .
v_gene: TRBV14

CDR3aa: CAIGTSSYEQYF
CDR3nt: TGTGCCATCGGGACCAGCTCCTACGAGCAGTACTTC
d_gene: .
j_gene: TRBJ2-7
abundance: many
v_gene: TRBV10-3

CDR3aa: CASSTELGYTF
CDR3nt: TGTGCCAGCAGTACCGAGCTGGGCTACACCTTC
d_gene: .
j_gene: TRBJ1-2
abundance: many
v_gene: TRBV28

CDR3aa: CASRPQGQGNSYEQYF
CDR3nt: TGTGCCAGTAGACCCCAGGGACAGGGGAACTCCTACGAGCAGTACTTC
d_gene: TRBD1
j_gene: TRBJ2-7
abundance: few
v_gene: TRBV28

CDR3aa: CASSLGPGPDGTEAFF
CDR3nt: TGTGCCAGCAGCCTTGGTCCGGGCCCCGACGGGACTGAAGCTTTCTTT
d_gene: .
j_gene: TRBJ1-1
abundance: medium-sized
v_gene: TRBV9

CDR3aa: CASSYEGGYTF
CDR3nt: TGTGCCAGCAGTTATGAGGGCGGCTACACCTTC
d_gene: .
j_gene: TRBJ1-2
abundance: many
v_gene: TRBV12-3/TRBV12-4

CDR3aa: CASSSPGTSGSSSTDTQYF
CDR3nt: TGCGCCAGCAGCTCGCCCGGGACTAGCGGGAGCTCGAGCACAGATACGCAGTATTTT
d_gene: TRBD2
j_gene: TRBJ2-3
abundance: medium-sized
v_gene: TRBV5-1

CDR3aa: CASSKEGLAVIYNEQFF
CDR3nt: TGTGCCAGTAGTAAGGAGGGACTAGCGGTAATCTACAATGAGCAGTTCTTC
d_gene: TRBD2
j_gene: TRBJ2-1
abundance: many
v_gene: TRBV19